Following are 25 T cell receptor beta chains from one sample sequenced in a study of T cell changes during pregnancy in multiple sclerosis. Some clones are missing from TCRdb's copy, which holds only in-frame ones; the method was immunoSEQ multiplex PCR. The sample yields some 60,000 clones, roughly 95% seen once. This specimen was CD4+ T cells from peripheral blood mononuclear cells, taken before pregnancy. These receptors all stem from a female donor with multiple sclerosis, enrolled in a pregnancy study.

The J gene is TRBJ2-3, the V gene TRBV9, with D possibly TRBD2 on 6 matching bases. Trimming took 0 bases from V and 5 from J, leaving 19 bases between them. This CDR3 is 17 amino acids long. Germline assignment: CDR1 SGDLS and CDR2 YYNGEE. The CDR3 spells CASSVEGRGGMGDTQYF. Here the CDR3 DNA reads TGTGCCAGCAGCGTAGAGGGACGGGGCGGGATGGGAGATACGCAGTATTTT.

This chain links TRBV18 with TRBJ2-7; 7 bases fit TRBD1. The junction had 8 bases not matched to a gene; V was cut back by 1 base and J by 2 bases. This CDR3 is 16 amino acids long. CDR1 KGHSH and CDR2 LQKENI come from the germline V gene. CDR3 nucleotide sequence: TGTGCCAGCTCACCACTTGGTACAGGGGTCCCCTACGAGCAGTACTTC. Its protein product is CASSPLGTGVPYEQYF.

The rearrangement uses TRBV2 and TRBJ1-1, with 7 bases lining up with TRBD1. Germline V gives CDR1 SNHLY, CDR2 FYNNEI. V lost 4 bases and J lost 4; bases outside the gene matches: 6. This CDR3 is 14 amino acids long. The CDR3 DNA is TGTGCCAGCAGTGCTCAGGGGGTGCGCACTGAAGCTTTCTTT. The encoded protein is CASSAQGVRTEAFF.

The chain uses TRBV4-2 and TRBJ2-1; 11 bases line up with TRBD2. V lost 1 base and J lost 4; bases outside the gene matches: 6. From germline, CDR1 is LGHNA and CDR2 YNFKEQ. The CDR3 extends over 17 amino acids. CDR3 nucleotides: TGTGCCAGCAGCCAAGTCTCCGGGACTAGCGGTTACAATGAGCAGTTCTTC. This encodes CASSQVSGTSGYNEQFF.

The chain combines TRBV6-6 with TRBJ1-1; 8 nucleotides line up with TRBD1. Germline V gene data show CDR1 as MNHNY and CDR2 as SVGAGI (reference sequence). CDR3 length equals 15 residues. The V gene end was trimmed by 4 bases and the J gene end by 3 bases; junction bases not matched to a gene: 7. The CDR3 loop reads CASSSSGGGHTEAFF. DNA for the CDR3: TGTGCCAGCAGTTCCTCAGGGGGCGGTCACACTGAAGCTTTCTTT.

The chain recombines TRBV2 with TRBJ1-2, with D unclear. The CDR3 is made up of 15 amino acids. With 9 bases removed from V and 7 bases from J, the gap between germline ends came to 24 bases. Germline V gene data show CDR1 as SNHLY and CDR2 as FYNNEI. The CDR3 region is CASRPQTKEASGYTF. Here the CDR3 DNA reads TGTGCCAGTCGACCTCAGACCAAGGAGGCCTCTGGCTACACCTTC. The entire variable domain, with the rest obtained from reference TRBV2 and TRBJ1-2, is as follows: EPEVTQTPSHQVTQMGQEVILRCVPISNHLYFYWYRQILGQKVEFLVSFYNNEISEKSEIFDDQFSVERPDGSNFTLKIRSTKLEDSAMYFCASRPQTKEASGYTFGSGTRLTVV.

The rearrangement uses TRBV5-6 and TRBJ2-1, with D maybe TRBD2 (5 bases). The CDR3 is made up of 15 amino acids. V shed 4 bases and J shed 4 bases, with 15 bases lying between them. Germline assignment: CDR1 SGHDT and CDR2 YYEEEE. The CDR3 coding sequence is TGTGCCAGCAGCCTTCTGACGGGGTTGTACAATGAGCAGTTCTTC. It translates to CASSLLTGLYNEQFF.

The chain is built from TRBV7-9 and TRBJ2-5, with 9 nucleotides matching TRBD1. The CDR3 spans 15 residues. Germline V gives CDR1 SEHNR, CDR2 FQNEAQ (reference sequence). Trimming removed 4 bases from V and 5 bases from J; junction bases left unmatched: 8. CDR3 DNA sequence: TGTGCCAGCAGCTCGGGACAGGGACAAGGGGAGACCCAGTACTTC. It codes for CASSSGQGQGETQYF.

The gene calls are TRBV30 and TRBJ2-7; 7 nucleotides line up with TRBD1. The CDR3 consists of 14 residues. Germline loops: CDR1 GTSNPN, CDR2 SVGIG (reference sequence). The V gene end was trimmed by 0 bases and the J gene end by 4 bases; junction bases not matched to a gene: 6. The CDR3 here is CAWSVVTGAYEQYF. CDR3 nucleotide sequence: TGTGCCTGGAGTGTAGTCACAGGGGCGTACGAGCAGTACTTC.

The chain carries TRBV21-1 and TRBJ2-7; TRBD2 reflects the table's D call only, with no check against the DNA. TRBV21-1 is annotated as a pseudogene. This CDR3 is 12 amino acids long. This chain's CDR3 is CASLGGGAGRYF. CDR3 coding DNA: TGTGCCAGTCTCGGGGGGGGAGCGGGCCGGTACTTC.

The rearrangement links TRBV18 to TRBJ1-1; D is perhaps TRBD1 (6 bases). The germline gives CDR1 KGHSH, CDR2 LQKENI. The V end lost 3 bases, the J end lost 8 bases, and 19 bases lay between the germline ends. The CDR3 is made up of 15 amino acids. Here the CDR3 reads CASSPGGQQGLEAFF. The DNA of the CDR3 is TGTGCCAGCTCACCGGGCGGACAGCAGGGTTTGGAAGCTTTCTTT.

V gene TRBV7-9 combines with J gene TRBJ1-2, with 8 nucleotides matching TRBD1. The CDR3 runs to 14 residues. The V and J ends lost 7 bases and 1 base, in that order; junction bases with no gene match: 5. CDR1 and CDR2 (germline): SEHNR, FQNEAQ (reference sequence). The CDR3 reads CASTPTGVNYGYTF. CDR3 in DNA: TGTGCCAGCACACCGACAGGGGTTAACTATGGCTACACCTTC.

In this sample, this clone turned up once. Here the CDR3 reads CASSVTRVPAQFF. CDR3 nucleotide sequence: TGTGCCAGCAGTGTTACTAGGGTGCCAGCGCAGTTCTTC. The chain combines TRBV6-1 with TRBJ2-1; perhaps TRBD2 as D (5 bases). Per the germline V gene, CDR1 is MNHNS and CDR2 is SASEGT. V lost 4 bases and J lost 12, with 16 bases in between. This CDR3 spans 13 amino acids.

This chain connects TRBV7-2 to TRBJ2-5; 7 nucleotides match TRBD2. The CDR3 consists of 15 residues. Germline V CDR1 and CDR2: SGHTA, FQGNSA. After removal of 1 base from V and 2 bases from J, the junction contained 4 bases not matched to a gene. CDR3 region: CASSLGGGSQETQYF. Here the CDR3 DNA reads TGTGCCAGCAGCTTAGGTGGCGGGAGTCAAGAGACCCAGTACTTC.

The chain joins TRBV6-4 to TRBJ2-1; D is perhaps TRBD1 (6 bases). Germline V gene lookup returns CDR1 MRHNA and CDR2 SNTAGT. Trimming stripped 6 bases from V and 2 bases from J, with 17 bases between. The CDR3 extends over 16 amino acids. CDR3 residues: CASSPVQGTTYNEQFF. CDR3 coding DNA: TGTGCCAGCAGCCCCGTCCAGGGGACGACCTACAATGAGCAGTTCTTC.

The chain recombines TRBV27 with TRBJ2-2, with a tentative D call TRBD1 (6 bases). The CDR3 sequence is 16 residues long. Looked up from germline, CDR1 is MNHEY and CDR2 is SMNVEV (reference sequence). Trimming took off 6 bases at V and 4 bases at J, with 18 bases between the two ends. In DNA form, the CDR3 reads TGTGCCAGCAGGTCCTTGGGGCAGGGGAGCACCGGGGAGCTGTTTTTT. It translates to CASRSLGQGSTGELFF.

The chain links TRBV6-5 to TRBJ1-2, with 10 bases lining up with TRBD1. Losses at the gene ends were 2 bases for V and 6 bases for J; bases not matched to a gene: 6. Germline V gene data show CDR1 as MNHEY and CDR2 as SVGAGI. The CDR3 is made up of 15 amino acids. The CDR3 reads CASSYGTGVGNGYTF. As DNA, the CDR3 is TGTGCCAGCAGTTACGGGACAGGGGTCGGGAATGGCTACACCTTC.

J is TRBJ2-7 and V is TRBV2; D gene unclear. V lost 0 bases to trimming and J lost 4 bases, with 7 bases between them. This CDR3 region has 13 residues. Germline V gene lookup returns CDR1 SNHLY and CDR2 FYNNEI. The CDR3 loop reads CASSEAVGYEQYF. CDR3 coding DNA: TGTGCCAGCAGTGAAGCTGTCGGGTACGAGCAGTACTTC.

V is TRBV4-3 and J is TRBJ2-1; the D gene is possibly TRBD2 (6 bases). The CDR3 has 14 amino acids. V dropped 0 bases and J dropped 7 bases, with 10 bases sitting between them. CDR1 is LGHNA and CDR2 is YSLEER in the germline V gene. The CDR3 region is CASSQDGTRNEQFF. As DNA, the CDR3 is TGCGCCAGCAGCCAAGATGGGACTCGGAATGAGCAGTTCTTC.

V and J are TRBV7-3 and TRBJ1-1; 9 nucleotides match TRBD1. The CDR3 consists of 14 residues. CDR1 and CDR2 from the germline V gene are SGHTA and FQGTGA. Trimming cost V 6 bases and J 4 bases; bases outside gene matches: 6. CDR3 sequence reads: CASRTGGGSTEAFF. The CDR3 DNA follows: TGTGCCAGCAGGACAGGGGGTGGAAGCACTGAAGCTTTCTTT.

V gene TRBV9 combines with J gene TRBJ2-5; 8 nucleotides match TRBD1. Germline trimming cut 4 bases from V and 5 bases from J; bases unmatched to any gene: 10. CDR3 length: 15 residues. CDR1 is SGDLS, CDR2 YYNGEE, per germline. CDR3 DNA: TGTGCCAGCAGCTCGTGGACAGGGAAGGGGGAGACCCAGTACTTC. This translates into CASSSWTGKGETQYF. Combining the CDR3 with reference TRBV9 and TRBJ2-5 gives the whole variable domain DSGVTQTPKHLITATGQRVTLRCSPRSGDLSVYWYQQSLDQGLQFLIQYYNGEERAKGNILERFSAQQFPDLHSELNLSSLELGDSALYFCASSSWTGKGETQYFGPGTRLLVL.

Here the CDR3 reads CAWSVQVGGYTF. CDR3 nucleotides: TGTGCCTGGAGTGTACAAGTTGGCGGCTACACCTTC. This rearrangement joins TRBV30 to TRBJ1-2; unclear D gene. The CDR3 contains 12 residues. Trimming cost V 0 bases and J 8 bases, with 10 bases left between them. Germline V lookup: CDR1 GTSNPN, CDR2 SVGIG (reference sequence). Filled out from reference TRBV30 and TRBJ1-2, the complete variable domain reads SQTIHQWPATLVQPVGSPLSLECTVEGTSNPNLYWYRQAAGRGLQLLFYSVGIGQISSEVPQNLSASRPQDRQFILSSKKLLLSDSGFYLCAWSVQVGGYTFGSGTRLTVV.

The genes are TRBV7-2 and TRBJ2-5, with 7 bases identical to TRBD1. Trimming removed 1 base from V and 0 bases from J; junction bases left unmatched: 2. Germline CDR1 is SGHTA and CDR2 is FQGNSA. This CDR3 is 15 amino acids long. The CDR3 loop reads CASSLDGTDQETQYF. The CDR3 DNA sequence: TGTGCCAGCAGCTTAGACGGGACAGACCAAGAGACCCAGTACTTC. The whole variable domain, remainder taken from reference TRBV7-2 and TRBJ2-5, is GAGVSQSPSNKVTEKGKDVELRCDPISGHTALYWYRQSLGQGLEFLIYFQGNSAPDKSGLPSDRFSAERTGGSVSTLTIQRTQQEDSAVYLCASSLDGTDQETQYFGPGTRLLVL.

V and J are TRBV5-1 and TRBJ2-7, with 7 bases fitting TRBD1. From germline, CDR1 is SGHRS and CDR2 YFSETQ. The CDR3 is 14 amino acids. Losses at the gene ends were 1 base for V and 5 bases for J; bases not matched to a gene: 6. CDR3 sequence reads: CASSLLGQPNEQYF. CDR3 coding DNA: TGCGCCAGCAGCTTGTTGGGACAGCCGAACGAGCAGTACTTC.

This chain joins TRBV18 and TRBJ2-3; D is undetermined. The V gene's germline CDR1 is KGHSH and CDR2 LQKENI. Trimming stripped 0 bases from V and 3 bases from J, with 7 bases between. This CDR3 has 14 amino acids. This CDR3 is CASSPPRKTDTQYF. CDR3 nucleotide sequence: TGTGCCAGCTCACCACCGAGGAAAACAGATACGCAGTATTTT.